This TCR beta chain was obtained from a study of T cells after yellow fever vaccination. Each CDR3 protein gets one entry after TCRdb re-called the 5' RACE reads with MiXCR. This sample has 510,000 or so distinct CDR3 sequences, with 15% to 20% found just once. Worth noting for this clonotype: The antigen remains unidentified.

Study outcomes and limitations: Although the secondary response was weaker, it peaked faster, at day 5 versus 15. Clones that expanded after primary vaccination mostly reappeared after the booster (96% CD4, roughly 90% CD8).

The germline V and J ends were trimmed by 6 bases and 2 bases, with 12 bases remaining between them. Germline CDR1 reads SGDLS; CDR2 reads YYNGEE. CDR3 size: 13 residues. The chain joins TRBV9 to TRBJ2-7, with D unclear. The sequencing here drew on PBMCs, taken 15 days after the yellow fever booster vaccination. The clonotype comes from a man aged 30-40 years who received the YFV17D yellow fever vaccine. The DNA of the CDR3 is TGTGCCAGCACCCCGACCCGGACCTACGAGCAGTACTTC. Its protein product is CASTPTRTYEQYF.